These 14 T cell receptor beta chains share one sample of origin, sequenced in a study of CD8+ T cells in alopecia areata. Treatment indicated: oral pan-JAK inhibitor, 5-10 mg twice daily. Following extraction, RNA underwent reverse transcription to cDNA, which served as the sequencing template. Assay used: immunoSEQ multiplex PCR; TCRdb lists only in-frame clones, some missing. Of 150,000 to 250,000 clones detected, 45% to 65% appear once; the ten largest clones hold 3% to 3.5%. The specimen was CD4+ T cells sorted from blood, collected at week 4, from a patient treated with tofacitinib. The receptors here all came from a human donor with alopecia areata.

With respect to this clone: Other DNA sequences in this specimen translate into the identical CDR3. CDR3 nucleotides: TGTGCCAGCAGTGAGGACAGAAACTATGGCTACACCTTC. This translates into CASSEDRNYGYTF. The rearrangement uses TRBV2 and TRBJ1-2; TRBD1 might be the D (6 bases). The CDR3 is 13 residues long. Between the trimmed V and J ends, which lost 3 bases and 2 bases, there was a span of 7 bases. Germline-derived CDR1 and CDR2 are SNHLY and FYNNEI.

The chain couples TRBV29-1 to TRBJ1-4, with unresolved D. The germline V and J ends were trimmed by 7 bases and 6 bases, with 21 bases remaining between them. The CDR3 runs 15 residues. Looked up from germline, CDR1 is SQVTM and CDR2 is ANQGSEA. The CDR3 spells CSDEVVGFGDEKLFF. In DNA, the CDR3 is TGCAGCGATGAGGTCGTGGGGTTCGGAGATGAAAAACTGTTTTTT.

This clone occurred a few times. V gene TRBV9 combines with J gene TRBJ1-6, with no clear D. This CDR3 is 17 amino acids long. Per the germline V gene, CDR1 is SGDLS and CDR2 is YYNGEE. V was cut by 0 bases and J by 7 bases, with 17 bases left in between. This CDR3 is CASSVDWESPPNSPLHF. Here the CDR3 DNA reads TGTGCCAGCAGCGTAGATTGGGAATCGCCGCCAAATTCACCCCTCCACTTT. The full variable domain, with the rest looked up from reference TRBV9 and TRBJ1-6, is DSGVTQTPKHLITATGQRVTLRCSPRSGDLSVYWYQQSLDQGLQFLIQYYNGEERAKGNILERFSAQQFPDLHSELNLSSLELGDSALYFCASSVDWESPPNSPLHFGNGTRLTVT.

The chain joins TRBV30 to TRBJ2-7; a weak D match, TRBD1 (6 bases). The V end was cut by 0 bases, the J end by 6 bases, with 12 bases between. Germline CDR1 GTSNPN, CDR2 SVGIG (reference sequence). The CDR3 spans 13 residues. The CDR3 protein is CAWSVRQGSEQYF. CDR3 nucleotide sequence: TGTGCCTGGAGTGTACGTCAGGGGAGCGAGCAGTACTTC.

V and J are TRBV5-6 and TRBJ2-2; possible D gene TRBD2, 6 bases. Germline V gene data show CDR1 as SGHDT and CDR2 as YYEEEE. Trimming shortened V by 4 bases and J by 1 base, and 14 bases separated the two germline ends. This CDR3 contains 16 residues. CDR3 protein: CASSRGGGVNTGELFF. CDR3 sequence (DNA): TGTGCCAGCAGCCGCGGTGGCGGGGTGAACACCGGGGAGCTGTTTTTT.

As regards this clone: The same CDR3 is also encoded by other DNA sequences in this sample. This rearrangement joins TRBV29-1 to TRBJ1-1, with D hard to call. CDR1 SQVTM and CDR2 ANQGSEA come from the germline V gene. The length of the CDR3 is 12 residues. Trimming pared 4 bases from V and 1 base from J, leaving 7 bases between. CDR3 nucleotide sequence: TGCAGCGTTGGTAGGGAGAACACTGAAGCTTTCTTT. Translating gives CSVGRENTEAFF.

The chain joins TRBV28 to TRBJ2-3; TRBD2 matches 16 bases. The junction had 3 bases not matched to a gene; V was cut back by 6 bases and J by 6 bases. From germline, CDR1 is MDHEN and CDR2 SYDVKM. The CDR3 has 15 residues. CDR3 sequence (DNA): TGTGCCAGCAGCGCGGGACTAGCGGGGGGGGATACGCAGTATTTT. Translation: CASSAGLAGGDTQYF. The whole variable domain, filled in from reference TRBV28 and TRBJ2-3, reads DVKVTQSSRYLVKRTGEKVFLECVQDMDHENMFWYRQDPGLGLRLIYFSYDVKMKEKGDIPEGYSVSREKKERFSLILESASTNQTSMYLCASSAGLAGGDTQYFGPGTRLTVL.

This chain's CDR3 is CAFATDSYEQYF. CDR3 nucleotide sequence: TGTGCCTTCGCGACCGACAGCTACGAGCAGTACTTC. The rearrangement joins TRBV28 to TRBJ2-7, with D perhaps matching TRBD1 (5 bases). CDR1 is MDHEN, CDR2 SYDVKM, per germline. Trimming pared 11 bases from V and 3 bases from J, leaving 14 bases between. The length of the CDR3 is 12 residues.

V gene TRBV7-9 combines with J gene TRBJ2-7; 9 positions match TRBD1. CDR3 length: 15 residues. Germline V gene sequence: CDR1 SEHNR, CDR2 FQNEAQ (reference sequence). Losses at the gene ends were 4 bases for V and 5 bases for J; bases not matched to a gene: 9. The CDR3 coding sequence is TGTGCCAGCAGCTCGGGGGACAGGGTACTTCACGAGCAGTACTTC. Translating it yields CASSSGDRVLHEQYF.

The chain is built from TRBV5-1 and TRBJ2-7, with TRBD2 identical over 11 bases. The V gene's germline CDR1 is SGHRS and CDR2 YFSETQ. The CDR3 sequence is 15 residues long. V was clipped by 4 bases and J by 2 bases; unmatched bases: 5. The CDR3 loop is CASSETSGATYEQYF. The CDR3 region has the DNA TGCGCCAGCAGCGAGACTAGCGGGGCAACCTACGAGCAGTACTTC.

The chain couples TRBV4-1 to TRBJ2-5; D not certain. Trimming shortened V by 4 bases and J by 5 bases, and 14 bases separated the two germline ends. The germline V gene encodes CDR1 MGHRA and CDR2 YSYEKL. This CDR3 comprises 14 residues. The CDR3 sequence: CASSLPEAHETQYF. CDR3 DNA sequence: TGCGCCAGCAGCCTCCCCGAGGCCCACGAGACCCAGTACTTC.

The CDR3 DNA follows: TGTGCCAGTAGCCTCGGGACGGTTTTCAATCAGCCCCAGCATTTT. Amino acid sequence: CASSLGTVFNQPQHF. This chain joins TRBV19 and TRBJ1-5, with D possibly matching TRBD1 (5 bases). The V gene lost 6 bases and the J gene lost 3 bases, with 15 bases spanning the gap. Germline V CDR1 and CDR2: LNHDA, SQIVND (reference sequence). This CDR3 contains 15 residues.

The rearrangement uses TRBV30 and TRBJ2-2; D may be TRBD1 (5 bases). Germline CDR1 GTSNPN, CDR2 SVGIG (reference sequence). V was trimmed by 1 base and J by 1 base, leaving 13 bases between them. This CDR3 has 16 residues. CDR3 amino acids: CAWSDPRGKNTGELFF. CDR3 DNA sequence: TGTGCCTGGAGTGACCCAAGGGGCAAGAACACCGGGGAGCTGTTTTTT.

The chain is built from TRBV9 and TRBJ2-3, with D possibly TRBD2 on 6 matching bases. CDR1 and CDR2 from the germline V gene are SGDLS and YYNGEE. The CDR3 covers 14 residues. V was shortened by 2 bases and J by 4 bases, with 11 bases between the two germline ends. CDR3 DNA: TGTGCCAGCAGCGTTGCGGGGTGGGCAGATACGCAGTATTTT. The encoded protein is CASSVAGWADTQYF.